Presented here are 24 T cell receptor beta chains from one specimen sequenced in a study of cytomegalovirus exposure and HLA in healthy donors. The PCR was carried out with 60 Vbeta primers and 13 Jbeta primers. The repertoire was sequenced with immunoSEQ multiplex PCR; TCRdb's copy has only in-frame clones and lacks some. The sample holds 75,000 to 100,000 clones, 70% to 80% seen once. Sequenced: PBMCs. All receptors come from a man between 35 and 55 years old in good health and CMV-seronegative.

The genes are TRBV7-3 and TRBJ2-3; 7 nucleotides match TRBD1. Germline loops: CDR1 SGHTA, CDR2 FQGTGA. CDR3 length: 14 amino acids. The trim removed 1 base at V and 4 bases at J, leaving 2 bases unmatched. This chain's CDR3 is CASSLRGGPDTQYF. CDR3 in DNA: TGTGCCAGCAGCTTAAGAGGGGGCCCAGATACGCAGTATTTT. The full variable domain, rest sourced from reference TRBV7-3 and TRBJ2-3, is GAGVSQTPSNKVTEKGKYVELRCDPISGHTALYWYRQSLGQGPEFLIYFQGTGAADDSGLPNDRFFAVRPEGSVSTLKIQRTERGDSAVYLCASSLRGGPDTQYFGPGTRLTVL.

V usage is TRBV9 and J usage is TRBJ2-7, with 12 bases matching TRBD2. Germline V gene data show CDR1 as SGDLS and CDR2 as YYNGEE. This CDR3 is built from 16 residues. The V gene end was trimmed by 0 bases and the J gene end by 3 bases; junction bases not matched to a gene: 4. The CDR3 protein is CASSVGTSGRNYEQYF. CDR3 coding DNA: TGTGCCAGCAGCGTAGGTACTAGCGGGAGGAACTACGAGCAGTACTTC.

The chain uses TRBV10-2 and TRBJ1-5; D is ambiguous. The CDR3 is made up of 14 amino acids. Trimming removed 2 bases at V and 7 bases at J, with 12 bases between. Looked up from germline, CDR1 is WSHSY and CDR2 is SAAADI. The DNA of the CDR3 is TGCGCCAGCAGTGAGGCGAACCCGTCGCAGCCCCAGCATTTT. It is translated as CASSEANPSQPQHF.

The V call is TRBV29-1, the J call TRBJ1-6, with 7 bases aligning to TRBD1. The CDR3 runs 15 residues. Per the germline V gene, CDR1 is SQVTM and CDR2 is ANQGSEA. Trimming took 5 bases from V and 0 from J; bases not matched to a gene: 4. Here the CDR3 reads CSVRDRNSYNSPLHF. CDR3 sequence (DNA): TGCAGCGTTCGGGACAGAAACTCCTATAATTCACCCCTCCACTTT.

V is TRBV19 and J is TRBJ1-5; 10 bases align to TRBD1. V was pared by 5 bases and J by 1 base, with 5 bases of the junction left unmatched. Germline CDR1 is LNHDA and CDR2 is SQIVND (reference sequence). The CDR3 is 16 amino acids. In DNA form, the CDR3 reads TGTGCCAGTAGTTCCCAGGACAGGGGGAGCAATCAGCCCCAGCATTTT. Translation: CASSSQDRGSNQPQHF.

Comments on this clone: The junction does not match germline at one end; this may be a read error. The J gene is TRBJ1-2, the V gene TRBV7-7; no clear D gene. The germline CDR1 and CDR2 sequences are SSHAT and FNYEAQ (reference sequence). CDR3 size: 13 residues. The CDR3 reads CASSQYRGEAQTF. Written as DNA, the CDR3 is TGTGCTAGCAGCCAATACCGCGGGGAGGCGCAGACCTTC.

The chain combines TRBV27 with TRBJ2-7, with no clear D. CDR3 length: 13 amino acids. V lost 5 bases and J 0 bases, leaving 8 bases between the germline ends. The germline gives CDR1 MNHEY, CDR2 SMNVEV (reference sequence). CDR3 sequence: CASSIANSYEQYF. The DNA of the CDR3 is TGTGCCAGCAGTATAGCCAACTCCTACGAGCAGTACTTC.

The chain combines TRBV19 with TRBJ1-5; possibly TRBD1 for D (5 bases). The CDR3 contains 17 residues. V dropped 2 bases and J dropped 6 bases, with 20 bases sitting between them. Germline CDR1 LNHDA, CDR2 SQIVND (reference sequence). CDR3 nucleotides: TGTGCCAGTAGTATACCCGACAGACGTCGCGGGAGTCAGCCCCAGCATTTT. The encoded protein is CASSIPDRRRGSQPQHF.

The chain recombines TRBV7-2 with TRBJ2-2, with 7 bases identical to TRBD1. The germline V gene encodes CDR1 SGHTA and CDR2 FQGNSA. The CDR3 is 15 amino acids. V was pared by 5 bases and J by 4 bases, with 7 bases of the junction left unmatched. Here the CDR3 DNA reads TGTGCCAGCAGCCCCCGACAGGGTAGCACCGGGGAGCTGTTTTTT. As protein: CASSPRQGSTGELFF. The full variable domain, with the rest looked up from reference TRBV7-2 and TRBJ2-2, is GAGVSQSPSNKVTEKGKDVELRCDPISGHTALYWYRQSLGQGLEFLIYFQGNSAPDKSGLPSDRFSAERTGGSVSTLTIQRTQQEDSAVYLCASSPRQGSTGELFFGEGSRLTVL.

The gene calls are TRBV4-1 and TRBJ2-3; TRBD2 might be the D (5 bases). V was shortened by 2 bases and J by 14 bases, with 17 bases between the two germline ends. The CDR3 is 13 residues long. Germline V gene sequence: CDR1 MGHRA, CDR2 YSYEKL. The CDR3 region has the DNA TGCGCCAGCAGCCAACCTACGGACGGGAATCGGTATTTT. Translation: CASSQPTDGNRYF.

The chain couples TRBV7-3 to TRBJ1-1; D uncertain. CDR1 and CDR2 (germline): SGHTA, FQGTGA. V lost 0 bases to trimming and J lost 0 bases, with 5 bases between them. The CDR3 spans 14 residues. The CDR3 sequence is CASSLTHLNTEAFF. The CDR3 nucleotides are TGTGCCAGCAGCTTAACACACCTGAACACTGAAGCTTTCTTT. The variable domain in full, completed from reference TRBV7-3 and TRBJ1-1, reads GAGVSQTPSNKVTEKGKYVELRCDPISGHTALYWYRQSLGQGPEFLIYFQGTGAADDSGLPNDRFFAVRPEGSVSTLKIQRTERGDSAVYLCASSLTHLNTEAFFGQGTRLTVV.

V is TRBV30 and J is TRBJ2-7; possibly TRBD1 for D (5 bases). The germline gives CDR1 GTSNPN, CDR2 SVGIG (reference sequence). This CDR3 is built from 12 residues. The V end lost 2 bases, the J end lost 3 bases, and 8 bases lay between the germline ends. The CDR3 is CAWSIDSYEQYF. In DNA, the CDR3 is TGTGCCTGGAGTATCGACAGCTACGAGCAGTACTTC.

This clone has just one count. The CDR3 is CAIESGTGTYSNQPQHF. Written as DNA, the CDR3 is TGTGCCATCGAATCCGGGACAGGGACTTATAGCAATCAGCCCCAGCATTTT. This chain joins TRBV28 and TRBJ1-5; 9 bases line up with TRBD1. CDR1 MDHEN and CDR2 SYDVKM come from the germline V gene. V was clipped by 10 bases and J by 0 bases; unmatched bases: 13. The CDR3 contains 17 residues.

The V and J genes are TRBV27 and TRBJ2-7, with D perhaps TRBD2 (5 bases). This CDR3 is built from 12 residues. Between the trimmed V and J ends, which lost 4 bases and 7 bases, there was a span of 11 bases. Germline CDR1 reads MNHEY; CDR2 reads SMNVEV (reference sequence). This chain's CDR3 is CASSWLGSEQYF. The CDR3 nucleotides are TGTGCCAGCAGTTGGCTGGGGAGTGAGCAGTACTTC.

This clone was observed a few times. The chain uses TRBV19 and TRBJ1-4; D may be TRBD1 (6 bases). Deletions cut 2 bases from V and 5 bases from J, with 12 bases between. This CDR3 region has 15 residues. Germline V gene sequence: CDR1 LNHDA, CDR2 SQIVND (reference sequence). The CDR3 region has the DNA TGTGCCAGTAGTATACCCGGGCAGGGGAATGAAAAACTGTTTTTT. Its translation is CASSIPGQGNEKLFF.

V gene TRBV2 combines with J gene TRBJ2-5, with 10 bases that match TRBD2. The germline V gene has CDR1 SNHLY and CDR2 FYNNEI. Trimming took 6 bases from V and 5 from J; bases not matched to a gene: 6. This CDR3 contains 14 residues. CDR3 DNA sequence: TGTGCCAGCAGCACTAGCGGGATTAAGGAGACCCAGTACTTC. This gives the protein CASSTSGIKETQYF.

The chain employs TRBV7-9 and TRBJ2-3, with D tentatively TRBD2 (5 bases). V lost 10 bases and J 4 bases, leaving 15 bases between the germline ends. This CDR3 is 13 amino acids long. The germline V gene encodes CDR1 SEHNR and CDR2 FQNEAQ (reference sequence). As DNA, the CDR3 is TGTGCCACCGGCCCGGCCGGGGCAGATACGCAGTATTTT. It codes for CATGPAGADTQYF. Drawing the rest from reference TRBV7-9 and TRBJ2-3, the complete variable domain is DTGVSQNPRHKITKRGQNVTFRCDPISEHNRLYWYRQTLGQGPEFLTYFQNEAQLEKSRLLSDRFSAERPKGSFSTLEIQRTEQGDSAMYLCATGPAGADTQYFGPGTRLTVL.

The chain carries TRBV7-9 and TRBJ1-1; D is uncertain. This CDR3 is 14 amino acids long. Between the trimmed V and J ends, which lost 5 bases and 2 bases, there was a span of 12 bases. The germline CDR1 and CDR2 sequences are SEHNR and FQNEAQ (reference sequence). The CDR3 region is CASSPKTGNTEAFF. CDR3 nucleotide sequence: TGTGCCAGCAGCCCCAAAACGGGAAACACTGAAGCTTTCTTT.

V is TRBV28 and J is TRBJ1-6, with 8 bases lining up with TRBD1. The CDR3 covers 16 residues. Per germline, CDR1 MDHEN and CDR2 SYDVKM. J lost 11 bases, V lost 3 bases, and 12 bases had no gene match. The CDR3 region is CASSFQPGTGSPPLHF. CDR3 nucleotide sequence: TGTGCCAGCAGTTTCCAACCCGGGACAGGCTCTCCACCCCTCCACTTT.

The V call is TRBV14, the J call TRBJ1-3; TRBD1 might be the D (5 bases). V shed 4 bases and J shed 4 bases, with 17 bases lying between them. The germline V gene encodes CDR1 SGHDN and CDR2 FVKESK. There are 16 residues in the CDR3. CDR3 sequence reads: CASSPSGHPFGNTIYF. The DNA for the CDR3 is TGTGCCAGCAGCCCGTCCGGACATCCCTTCGGAAACACCATATATTTT.

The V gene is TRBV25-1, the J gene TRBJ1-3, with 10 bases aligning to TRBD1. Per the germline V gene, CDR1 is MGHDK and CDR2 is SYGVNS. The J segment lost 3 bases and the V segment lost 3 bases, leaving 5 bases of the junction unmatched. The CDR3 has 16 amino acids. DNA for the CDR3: TGTGCCAGCAGTGATCCGACAGGGGGCGTTGGAAACACCATATATTTT. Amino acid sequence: CASSDPTGGVGNTIYF.

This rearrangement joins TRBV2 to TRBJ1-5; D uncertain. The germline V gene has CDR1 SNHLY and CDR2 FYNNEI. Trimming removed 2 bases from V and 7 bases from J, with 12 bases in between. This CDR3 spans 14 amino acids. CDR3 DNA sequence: TGTGCCAGCAGTGAAAATCAGGAGGGCCAGCCCCAGCATTTT. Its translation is CASSENQEGQPQHF.

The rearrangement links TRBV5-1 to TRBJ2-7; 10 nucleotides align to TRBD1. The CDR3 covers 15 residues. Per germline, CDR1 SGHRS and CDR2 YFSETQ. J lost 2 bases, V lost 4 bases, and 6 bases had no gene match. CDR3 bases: TGCGCCAGCAGCATGACAGGGGGCTCCACCTACGAGCAGTACTTC. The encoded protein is CASSMTGGSTYEQYF.

CDR3 region: CASTSGANSGELFF. CDR3 coding DNA: TGTGCCAGCACGAGTGGGGCAAACTCCGGGGAGCTGTTTTTT. The chain links TRBV6-1 to TRBJ2-2; a possible D gene is TRBD1 (5 bases). The CDR3 spans 14 residues. Trimming shortened V by 7 bases and J by 6 bases, and 15 bases separated the two germline ends. Germline CDR1 and CDR2: MNHNS and SASEGT.